Below, 24 T cell receptor beta chains from the same sample are listed, as sequenced in a study of identical twins. TCRdb ran MiXCR on the 5' RACE reads and lists one entry per CDR3 protein. This table has over 15,000 distinct CDR3 sequences, roughly 63% appearing once. Sequencing was done on a sample of memory (CD45RO+) T cells sorted from blood. All receptors derive from a woman aged 18 to 35 in good health. This table probably holds off-target reads from a library built for another chain.

This rearrangement joins TRBV15 to TRBJ2-7; 8 bases fit TRBD2. Germline CDR1 is LNHNV and CDR2 is YYDKDF (reference sequence). The junction had 4 bases not matched to a gene; V was cut back by 0 bases and J by 3 bases. CDR3 length: 15 residues. CDR3 nucleotide sequence: TGTGCCACCAGCAGAGATACTAGCGGAATCTACGAGCAGTACTTC. Translated, it gives CATSRDTSGIYEQYF.

This chain links TRBV11-3 with TRBJ2-1; D is ambiguous. CDR1 is SGHNT and CDR2 is YENEEA in the germline V gene. V lost 0 bases and J 7 bases, leaving 4 bases between the germline ends. The length of the CDR3 is 12 residues. The CDR3 DNA sequence: TGTGCCAGCAGCTTAGACCGTAATGAGCAGTTCTTC. This translates into CASSLDRNEQFF.

The chain has TRBV5-1 and TRBJ2-2; D call uncertain. Germline CDR1 reads SGHRS; CDR2 reads YFSETQ. The CDR3 loop spans 18 amino acids. V was cut by 3 bases and J by 1 base, with 19 bases left in between. The CDR3 region is CASSSNKLLQRNTGELFF. The CDR3 DNA reads TGCGCCAGCAGCTCGAACAAGCTTCTGCAAAGGAACACCGGGGAGCTGTTTTTT.

The chain joins TRBV20-1 to TRBJ2-7; 9 bases line up with TRBD1. Germline CDR1 is DFQATT and CDR2 is SNEGSKA (reference sequence). This CDR3 spans 13 amino acids. V lost 3 bases and J lost 3; bases outside the gene matches: 3. CDR3 amino acids: CSASRDRDYEQYF. The CDR3 DNA follows: TGCAGTGCTAGCAGGGACAGGGACTACGAGCAGTACTTC.

This clonotype was counted once. The chain links TRBV6-2 or TRBV6-3 to TRBJ2-5; a possible D gene is TRBD2 (5 bases). V dropped 4 bases and J dropped 0 bases, with 12 bases sitting between them. CDR1 and CDR2 (germline): MNHEY, SVGEGT. CDR3 length: 15 residues. The chain's CDR3 is CASSFSTGYQETQYF. The CDR3 nucleotides are TGTGCCAGCAGTTTCTCAACGGGGTACCAAGAGACCCAGTACTTC.

The rearrangement links TRBV6-2 or TRBV6-3 to TRBJ2-7; D is undetermined. CDR3 length equals 13 residues. The V end lost 5 bases, the J end lost 6 bases, and 14 bases lay between the germline ends. The germline V gene has CDR1 MNHEY and CDR2 SVGEGT. The CDR3 region is CASSRPGPGEQYF. CDR3 DNA sequence: TGTGCCAGCAGTCGCCCGGGTCCAGGCGAGCAGTACTTC.

The rearrangement uses TRBV29-1 and TRBJ1-2; D is undetermined. CDR1 SQVTM and CDR2 ANQGSEA come from the germline V gene. The CDR3 contains 10 residues. V shed 4 bases and J shed 8 bases, with 8 bases lying between them. The CDR3 DNA reads as TGCAGCGTTGTCGAATACGGCTACACCTTC. It yields the protein CSVVEYGYTF. Drawing the rest from reference TRBV29-1 and TRBJ1-2, the complete variable domain is SAVISQKPSRDICQRGTSLTIQCQVDSQVTMMFWYRQQPGQSLTLIATANQGSEATYESGFVIDKFPISRPNLTFSTLTVSNMSPEDSSIYLCSVVEYGYTFGSGTRLTVV.

The rearrangement links TRBV6-2 or TRBV6-3 to TRBJ2-1, with 7 nucleotides matching TRBD2. V lost 2 bases, J lost 1 base, and 5 bases stayed unmatched. Germline values: CDR1 MNHEY, CDR2 SVGEGT. This CDR3 contains 16 residues. CDR3 in DNA: TGTGCCAGCAGTTACGGGACTACCCATTCCTACAATGAGCAGTTCTTC. Translation: CASSYGTTHSYNEQFF.

This rearrangement joins TRBV10-3 to TRBJ2-5, with 8 nucleotides matching TRBD2. V lost 10 bases, J lost 5 bases, and 15 bases stayed unmatched. There are 15 residues in the CDR3. Germline V gene lookup returns CDR1 ENHRY and CDR2 SYGVKD. Written as DNA, the CDR3 is TGTGCCACCACCATGGGAGCGGGAGTTGAGGAGACCCAGTACTTC. Translated, it gives CATTMGAGVEETQYF.

J is TRBJ2-7 and V is TRBV7-2, with D unresolved. Trimming left V 1 base short and J 1 base short, with 8 bases between. This CDR3 spans 14 amino acids. Germline-derived CDR1 and CDR2 are SGHTA and FQGNSA. The CDR3 nucleotides read TGTGCCAGCAGCTTAGGGGGTCCATCCTACGAGCAGTACTTC. This codes for CASSLGGPSYEQYF.

The V gene is TRBV12-3 or TRBV12-4, the J gene TRBJ1-1; 7 bases map to TRBD1. This CDR3 region has 13 residues. After removal of 5 bases from V and 5 bases from J, the junction contained 5 bases not matched to a gene. CDR3 DNA sequence: TGTGCCAGCAGTATGACAGGGCAGACTGAAGCTTTCTTT. As protein: CASSMTGQTEAFF.

The gene calls are TRBV6-6 and TRBJ2-7; maybe TRBD2 (6 bases). The V and J ends lost 2 bases and 12 bases respectively, with 17 bases between them. The CDR3 is 13 residues long. Germline V gene data show CDR1 as MNHNY and CDR2 as SVGAGI (reference sequence). CDR3 loop: CASSYAGTLPGYF. In DNA form, the CDR3 reads TGTGCCAGCAGTTACGCCGGGACTCTCCCGGGGTACTTC.

V usage is TRBV19 and J usage is TRBJ2-1; D is perhaps TRBD2 (6 bases). The CDR3 contains 18 residues. The V gene lost 7 bases and the J gene lost 0 bases, with 22 bases spanning the gap. Germline V gives CDR1 LNHDA, CDR2 SQIVND (reference sequence). The CDR3 protein is CASTNDSGGYFSYNEQFF. CDR3 sequence (DNA): TGTGCCAGTACAAATGATAGCGGCGGATACTTCTCCTACAATGAGCAGTTCTTC.

The chain combines TRBV11-1 with TRBJ1-4; D gene ambiguous. The CDR3 loop spans 12 amino acids. Germline V CDR1 and CDR2: SGHAT, FQDESV (reference sequence). Deletions cut 1 base from V and 8 bases from J, with 5 bases between. CDR3 in amino acids: CASSLVGEKLFF. The DNA of the CDR3 is TGTGCCAGCAGCTTAGTCGGGGAAAAACTGTTTTTT.

V usage is TRBV27 and J usage is TRBJ2-1; D is possibly TRBD1 (5 bases). V was shortened by 4 bases and J by 0 bases, with 7 bases between the two germline ends. Germline CDR1 MNHEY, CDR2 SMNVEV (reference sequence). This CDR3 contains 14 residues. The CDR3: CASSWGSSYNEQFF. CDR3 DNA sequence: TGTGCCAGCAGTTGGGGCAGCTCCTACAATGAGCAGTTCTTC.

This clonotype was recorded a few times. The V gene is TRBV2, the J gene TRBJ2-1, with 12 bases lining up with TRBD2. Looked up from germline, CDR1 is SNHLY and CDR2 is FYNNEI. The CDR3 length is 18 residues. Trimming removed 5 bases from V and 0 bases from J; junction bases left unmatched: 8. The CDR3 DNA reads as TGTGCCAGCAGTAAACTAGCGGGGGGCCCGAGCTCCTACAATGAGCAGTTCTTC. Its protein is CASSKLAGGPSSYNEQFF. Together with reference TRBV2 and TRBJ2-1, the CDR3 gives the full variable domain: EPEVTQTPSHQVTQMGQEVILRCVPISNHLYFYWYRQILGQKVEFLVSFYNNEISEKSEIFDDQFSVERPDGSNFTLKIRSTKLEDSAMYFCASSKLAGGPSSYNEQFFGPGTRLTVL.

V is TRBV11-2 and J is TRBJ2-1, with 8 bases aligning to TRBD1. Trimming removed 1 base from V and 8 bases from J; junction bases left unmatched: 4. The CDR3 loop spans 14 amino acids. Germline CDR1 and CDR2: SGHAT and FQNNGV. CDR3 region: CASSLGSGGHEQFF. Here the CDR3 DNA reads TGTGCCAGCAGCTTAGGTTCAGGGGGCCATGAGCAGTTCTTC.

This clonotype occurred once. The chain is built from TRBV6-1 and TRBJ2-5, with a possible D match to TRBD2 (5 bases). Per the germline V gene, CDR1 is MNHNS and CDR2 is SASEGT. This CDR3 comprises 15 residues. Deletions cut 6 bases from V and 4 bases from J, with 18 bases between. The CDR3: CASSPRGVALETQYF. CDR3 in DNA: TGTGCCAGCAGCCCACGGGGAGTAGCTCTAGAGACCCAGTACTTC.

This clonotype has more than one count but fewer than ten. J is TRBJ2-3 and V is TRBV4-3, with D perhaps TRBD1 or TRBD2 (6 bases each). CDR3 size: 14 residues. Trimming cost V 0 bases and J 10 bases, with 14 bases left between them. Germline V CDR1 and CDR2: LGHNA, YSLEER. CDR3 bases: TGCGCCAGCAGCCAAGAAAGGAGGGGGAGTCCGCAGTATTTT. It codes for CASSQERRGSPQYF.

The chain uses TRBV29-1 and TRBJ2-5, with D possibly matching TRBD2 (6 bases). V was cut by 3 bases and J by 3 bases, with 8 bases left in between. Germline CDR1 reads SQVTM; CDR2 reads ANQGSEA. The CDR3 runs 12 residues. For the CDR3, the DNA is TGCAGCGTTGACGGAGGGGAAGAGACCCAGTACTTC. This sequence encodes CSVDGGEETQYF.

This clonotype was detected only a few times. V gene TRBV5-5 combines with J gene TRBJ2-1; no clear D gene. Germline assignment: CDR1 SGHKS and CDR2 YYEKEE (reference sequence). V lost 4 bases, J lost 4 bases, and 15 bases lay in between. The CDR3 covers 15 residues. The CDR3 is CASSPNFNGYNEQFF. The CDR3 DNA sequence: TGTGCCAGCAGCCCCAATTTCAACGGTTACAATGAGCAGTTCTTC.

This clonotype has only a few counts. The rearrangement links TRBV6-6 to TRBJ1-2; D is undetermined. CDR3 length equals 13 residues. With 5 bases removed from V and 1 base from J, the gap between germline ends came to 8 bases. Germline values: CDR1 MNHNY, CDR2 SVGAGI (reference sequence). CDR3 in amino acids: CASSPAVNYGYTF. The CDR3, as DNA: TGTGCCAGCAGTCCGGCGGTTAACTATGGCTACACCTTC.

This sequence joins TRBV7-6 and TRBJ2-2; 7 nucleotides agree with TRBD1. V gave up 6 bases and J gave up 3 bases; unmatched junction bases: 4. This CDR3 is built from 14 residues. From germline, CDR1 is SGHVS and CDR2 FNYEAQ. DNA of the CDR3: TGTGCCAGCAGAAGGGGGCTCGACACCGGGGAGCTGTTTTTT. Translation: CASRRGLDTGELFF.

This sequence joins TRBV12-3 or TRBV12-4 and TRBJ1-2; possibly TRBD1 for D (5 bases). The ends were cut back, 8 bases at V and 6 bases at J, with 19 bases in the middle. The CDR3 is 14 residues long. CDR3 coding DNA: TGTGCCAGCTCCCGCCCGGGGGAGTACAATGGCTACACCTTC. Translation gives CASSRPGEYNGYTF.